One sample yielded the 32 T cell receptor beta chains listed below, sequenced in a study of T cell responses to AZD1222 COVID-19 vaccine. Using immunoSEQ multiplex PCR, the repertoire was profiled, and TCRdb retains in-frame clones only, with some absent. The sample has 100,000 to 150,000 clones, nearly 90% seen once. The sequences come from peripheral blood, collected on day 0 of AZD1222 vaccination. The receptor source for this set is an adult in good health.

In its sample, this clone was seen a few times. This CDR3 is also generated by other DNA sequences in the sample. The chain combines TRBV19 with TRBJ2-6; a weak D match, TRBD2 (5 bases). The CDR3 covers 14 residues. Trimming removed 3 bases at V and 2 bases at J, with 5 bases between. The germline gives CDR1 LNHDA, CDR2 SQIVND (reference sequence). CDR3 protein: CASSIGAGANVLTF. CDR3 coding DNA: TGTGCCAGTAGTATCGGGGCTGGGGCCAACGTCCTGACTTTC. Together with reference TRBV19 and TRBJ2-6, the CDR3 gives the full variable domain: DGGITQSPKYLFRKEGQNVTLSCEQNLNHDAMYWYRQDPGQGLRLIYYSQIVNDFQKGDIAEGYSVSREKKESFPLTVTSAQKNPTAFYLCASSIGAGANVLTFGAGSRLTVL.

The chain combines TRBV7-9 with TRBJ1-5, with TRBD1 as a possible D gene (6 bases). There are 16 residues in the CDR3. CDR1 SEHNR and CDR2 FQNEAQ come from the germline V gene (reference sequence). V lost 5 bases and J lost 5, with 19 bases in between. The CDR3 sequence is CASSTGTAGGDQPQHF. CDR3 coding DNA: TGTGCCAGCAGCACAGGGACCGCTGGCGGGGATCAGCCCCAGCATTTT.

The CDR3, as DNA: TGTGCCAGCATCCTCCCCGGGAATTCACCCCTCCACTTT. It specifies CASILPGNSPLHF. V and J are TRBV2 and TRBJ1-6; D remains unclear. V shed 7 bases and J shed 7 bases, with 11 bases lying between them. In germline, CDR1 is SNHLY, CDR2 FYNNEI. The CDR3 contains 13 residues.

The chain is built from TRBV10-1 and TRBJ1-1; tentative D call: TRBD1 (6 bases). V lost 2 bases and J 10 bases, leaving 11 bases between the germline ends. This CDR3 is built from 12 residues. Germline V gene sequence: CDR1 WNHNN, CDR2 SYGVQD (reference sequence). The CDR3 here is CASSETTGGAFF. CDR3 nucleotides: TGCGCCAGCAGTGAGACGACAGGCGGAGCTTTCTTT.

The gene calls are TRBV11-2 and TRBJ1-3, with D perhaps matching TRBD1 (6 bases). The CDR3 is 13 residues long. The V end lost 8 bases, the J end lost 4 bases, and 12 bases lay between the germline ends. Germline V lookup: CDR1 SGHAT, CDR2 FQNNGV. The CDR3 reads CASRPGVGNTIYF. The DNA for the CDR3 is TGTGCCAGCCGCCCAGGGGTGGGAAACACCATATATTTT. The full variable domain, with the rest looked up from reference TRBV11-2 and TRBJ1-3, is EAGVAQSPRYKIIEKRQSVAFWCNPISGHATLYWYQQILGQGPKLLIQFQNNGVVDDSQLPKDRFSAERLKGVDSTLKIQPAKLEDSAVYLCASRPGVGNTIYFGEGSWLTVV.

The count of this clone is one. The V call is TRBV19, the J call TRBJ2-4, with 9 nucleotides matching TRBD2. Germline lookup yields CDR1 LNHDA and CDR2 SQIVND (reference sequence). This CDR3 has 14 amino acids. The V gene end was trimmed by 6 bases and the J gene end by 8 bases; junction bases not matched to a gene: 8. The CDR3 region is CASSNHAGGYIQYF. CDR3 bases: TGTGCCAGTAGCAACCACGCGGGGGGGTACATTCAGTACTTC.

This clone was counted a single time. The chain has TRBV7-8 and TRBJ1-1; TRBD1 is a possible D gene (6 bases). There are 16 residues in the CDR3. Trimming took 1 base from V and 0 from J, leaving 12 bases between them. The germline V gene encodes CDR1 SGHVS and CDR2 FQNEAQ. The CDR3 protein is CASSLGTQGMNTEAFF. CDR3 DNA sequence: TGTGCCAGCAGCTTAGGAACACAGGGTATGAACACTGAAGCTTTCTTT.

This sequence joins TRBV6-2 or TRBV6-3 and TRBJ1-5; D unresolved. Trimming took 5 bases from V and 6 from J, leaving 17 bases between them. This CDR3 is built from 15 residues. Per germline, CDR1 MNHEY and CDR2 SVGEGT. CDR3 nucleotide sequence: TGTGCCAGCAGTAAAGGGCTCGAAGGTGGTCAGCCCCAGCATTTT. Protein sequence: CASSKGLEGGQPQHF.

The chain combines TRBV2 with TRBJ2-3; D gene uncertain. The V gene's germline CDR1 is SNHLY and CDR2 FYNNEI. Trimming shortened V by 2 bases and J by 5 bases, and 2 bases separated the two germline ends. CDR3 length equals 11 residues. The CDR3 region has the DNA TGTGCCAGCAGTGAAAGAGATACGCAGTATTTT. Protein sequence: CASSERDTQYF.

The V call is TRBV4-2, the J call TRBJ1-6; D possibly corresponds to TRBD1 (5 bases). Trimming shortened V by 0 bases and J by 8 bases, and 20 bases separated the two germline ends. Germline V gene lookup returns CDR1 LGHNA and CDR2 YNFKEQ. The CDR3 has 18 residues. CDR3 sequence: CASSQEARGGVEDSPLHF. CDR3 DNA: TGTGCCAGCAGCCAAGAGGCAAGAGGAGGGGTTGAGGATTCACCCCTCCACTTT.

The rearrangement links TRBV18 to TRBJ1-5; no clear D gene. Germline CDR1 KGHSH, CDR2 LQKENI. V lost 3 bases to trimming and J lost 3 bases, with 18 bases between them. CDR3 length equals 17 residues. The CDR3, as DNA: TGTGCCAGCTCACCCAAGCGTGTTGGAGCGAACAATCAGCCCCAGCATTTT. It is translated as CASSPKRVGANNQPQHF.

There are a few counts of this clone. This rearrangement joins TRBV7-9 to TRBJ1-2; D is unresolved. The CDR3 runs 15 residues. V lost 2 bases, J lost 1 base, and 11 bases lay in between. Germline lookup yields CDR1 SEHNR and CDR2 FQNEAQ (reference sequence). Here the CDR3 reads CASSLLGLLNYGYTF. In DNA form, the CDR3 reads TGTGCCAGCAGCTTACTCGGACTACTTAACTATGGCTACACCTTC.

This chain joins TRBV28 and TRBJ1-1; maybe TRBD1 (6 bases). The V gene's germline CDR1 is MDHEN and CDR2 SYDVKM. V lost 6 bases to trimming and J lost 6 bases, with 20 bases between them. This CDR3 is 15 amino acids long. This chain's CDR3 is CASRTSEGGGAEAFF. The CDR3 DNA is TGTGCCAGCAGAACCTCGGAAGGGGGTGGGGCTGAAGCTTTCTTT. Using reference TRBV28 and TRBJ1-1 for the parts outside the CDR3, the full variable domain is DVKVTQSSRYLVKRTGEKVFLECVQDMDHENMFWYRQDPGLGLRLIYFSYDVKMKEKGDIPEGYSVSREKKERFSLILESASTNQTSMYLCASRTSEGGGAEAFFGQGTRLTVV.

The rearrangement joins TRBV2 to TRBJ2-7; 12 bases align to TRBD1. This CDR3 is 13 amino acids long. J was trimmed by 7 bases and V by 6 bases; bases with no gene match: 4. Germline lookup yields CDR1 SNHLY and CDR2 FYNNEI. CDR3 DNA: TGTGCCAGCAGGGGACAGGGGGCCGGTGAGCAGTACTTC. Translation gives CASRGQGAGEQYF.

The V and J genes are TRBV19 and TRBJ2-5; D is undetermined. CDR3 length: 15 amino acids. Germline V gives CDR1 LNHDA, CDR2 SQIVND (reference sequence). Trimming removed 4 bases at V and 2 bases at J, with 14 bases between. The CDR3 sequence is CASSRLPVTQETQYF. The CDR3 nucleotides are TGTGCCAGTAGTAGACTTCCGGTAACACAAGAGACCCAGTACTTC.

V is TRBV2 and J is TRBJ2-1; TRBD2 matches at 10 bases. CDR3 length: 15 amino acids. From germline, CDR1 is SNHLY and CDR2 FYNNEI. Trimming removed 3 bases from V and 8 bases from J; junction bases left unmatched: 7. The CDR3 here is CASSDSGGARDEQFF. The CDR3 DNA reads as TGTGCCAGCAGTGACAGCGGGGGGGCCAGGGATGAGCAGTTCTTC.

V is TRBV12-3 or TRBV12-4 and J is TRBJ2-7; D possibly corresponds to TRBD1 (6 bases). The CDR3 extends over 12 amino acids. V lost 10 bases and J lost 2, with 12 bases in between. The CDR3 loop is CATGAGAYEQYF. CDR3 bases: TGTGCCACTGGGGCAGGGGCCTACGAGCAGTACTTC.

This chain uses TRBV4-1 with TRBJ2-7; D possibly corresponds to TRBD2 (6 bases). The CDR3 is 15 residues long. Trimming removed 3 bases at V and 6 bases at J, with 18 bases between. Germline CDR1 MGHRA, CDR2 YSYEKL. CDR3 residues: CASSQPGRLDGEQYF. Written as DNA, the CDR3 is TGCGCCAGCAGCCAGCCCGGTCGACTAGATGGCGAGCAGTACTTC.

The rearrangement uses TRBV6-5 and TRBJ2-5, with TRBD1 matching over 8 bases. Trimming at V came to 9 bases and at J to 5 bases, leaving 11 bases not matched to a gene. The CDR3 extends over 14 amino acids. Germline V gene lookup returns CDR1 MNHEY and CDR2 SVGAGI. CDR3 sequence reads: CASSDRDYPETQYF. In nucleotides, the CDR3 is TGTGCCAGTTCGGACAGGGATTACCCGGAGACCCAGTACTTC.

The V call is TRBV15, the J call TRBJ2-1, with D unresolved. The CDR3 length is 16 residues. V shed 5 bases and J shed 6 bases, with 20 bases lying between them. Germline CDR1 and CDR2: LNHNV and YYDKDF (reference sequence). CDR3 nucleotide sequence: TGTGCCACCAGCCCCCCCGGGTACTCATTGGGCAATGAGCAGTTCTTC. This encodes CATSPPGYSLGNEQFF.

The sample holds one count of this clone. The gene calls are TRBV29-1 and TRBJ1-2, with TRBD1 matching 10 bases. V shed 4 bases and J 2 bases; nucleotides not matched to a gene: 7. This CDR3 has 15 amino acids. The germline V gene has CDR1 SQVTM and CDR2 ANQGSEA. The CDR3 nucleotides read TGCAGCGTTGTGCCCGGGACAGGGGTAAACTATGGCTACACCTTC. Residues: CSVVPGTGVNYGYTF.

The V and J genes are TRBV10-3 and TRBJ1-2; D is ambiguous. With 2 bases removed from V and 7 bases from J, the gap between germline ends came to 11 bases. The CDR3 covers 13 residues. The germline CDR1 and CDR2 sequences are ENHRY and SYGVKD. CDR3 nucleotide sequence: TGTGCCATCAGTGAGACCTCAGAAGGTGGCTACACCTTC. It translates to CAISETSEGGYTF.

The rearrangement joins TRBV7-6 to TRBJ2-2; D is possibly TRBD2 (5 bases). This CDR3 has 15 residues. Per the germline V gene, CDR1 is SGHVS and CDR2 is FNYEAQ. With 0 bases removed from V and 3 bases from J, the gap between germline ends came to 8 bases. CDR3 in DNA: TGTGCCAGCAGCTTAGCGGCGGGCTACACCGGGGAGCTGTTTTTT. This sequence encodes CASSLAAGYTGELFF.

The rearrangement uses TRBV27 and TRBJ2-3; D perhaps matches TRBD1 (6 bases). The V end lost 3 bases, the J end lost 8 bases, and 12 bases lay between the germline ends. The CDR3 is 13 residues long. Germline-derived CDR1 and CDR2 are MNHEY and SMNVEV (reference sequence). The CDR3 reads CASSFNRVATQYF. For the CDR3, the DNA is TGTGCCAGCAGTTTCAACAGGGTTGCTACGCAGTATTTT.

This clone was seen once. CDR3 sequence reads: CASSGDEQFF. DNA for the CDR3: TGTGCCAGCAGTGGGGATGAGCAGTTCTTC. This chain links TRBV2 with TRBJ2-1; D uncertain. The CDR3 length is 10 residues. The V end lost 4 bases, the J end lost 8 bases, and 3 bases lay between the germline ends. Germline V gene sequence: CDR1 SNHLY, CDR2 FYNNEI.

The CDR3 loop reads CASSPQGDTEAFF. The CDR3 nucleotides are TGTGCCAGCAGTCCTCAGGGGGACACTGAAGCTTTCTTT. The chain couples TRBV27 to TRBJ1-1; TRBD1 matches at 7 bases. The germline gives CDR1 MNHEY, CDR2 SMNVEV (reference sequence). The J segment lost 3 bases and the V segment lost 5 bases, leaving 3 bases of the junction unmatched. This CDR3 is built from 13 residues.

The gene calls are TRBV28 and TRBJ1-2, with D maybe TRBD1 (5 bases). V was shortened by 3 bases and J by 5 bases, with 16 bases between the two germline ends. Germline CDR1 and CDR2: MDHEN and SYDVKM. The CDR3 covers 15 residues. The CDR3 region is CASSFKQGTVYGYTF. In DNA form, the CDR3 reads TGTGCCAGCAGTTTTAAGCAGGGAACGGTATATGGCTACACCTTC.

The CDR3 region is CASSRGSGTSGRGSYEQYF. The CDR3 DNA sequence: TGTGCCAGCAGCCGAGGCTCCGGGACTAGCGGGAGGGGAAGCTACGAGCAGTACTTC. V gene TRBV7-8 combines with J gene TRBJ2-7, with 16 bases lining up with TRBD2. CDR3 length equals 19 residues. The junction had 13 bases not matched to a gene; V was cut back by 5 bases and J by 3 bases. Germline assignment: CDR1 SGHVS and CDR2 FQNEAQ.

The chain has TRBV6-4 and TRBJ2-2; tentatively, D is TRBD1 or TRBD2 (5 bases each). Trimming removed 10 bases from V and 6 bases from J, with 15 bases in between. Per the germline V gene, CDR1 is MRHNA and CDR2 is SNTAGT. The CDR3 consists of 13 residues. Here the CDR3 reads CATRGVGPGELFF. CDR3 nucleotides: TGTGCCACCCGAGGGGTTGGACCCGGGGAGCTGTTTTTT.

The chain employs TRBV2 and TRBJ2-7, with D possibly TRBD1 on 5 matching bases. This CDR3 is built from 13 residues. V was pared by 7 bases and J by 0 bases, with 10 bases between. Germline V lookup: CDR1 SNHLY, CDR2 FYNNEI. CDR3 sequence: CASKMGLSYEQYF. The CDR3 nucleotides are TGTGCCAGCAAGATGGGGCTCTCCTACGAGCAGTACTTC.

J is TRBJ1-6 and V is TRBV7-8; possibly TRBD1 for D (6 bases). The CDR3 covers 16 residues. Germline lookup yields CDR1 SGHVS and CDR2 FQNEAQ. Trimming took 5 bases from V and 9 from J, leaving 20 bases between them. CDR3 nucleotide sequence: TGTGCCAGCAGCCCCCCTCGGGCAGGGGACGGTTCACCCCTCCACTTT. Translating gives CASSPPRAGDGSPLHF. Supplemented by reference TRBV7-8 and TRBJ1-6, the full variable domain reads GAGVSQSPRYKVAKRGQDVALRCDPISGHVSLFWYQQALGQGPEFLTYFQNEAQLDKSGLPSDRFFAERPEGSVSTLKIQRTQQEDSAVYLCASSPPRAGDGSPLHFGNGTRLTVT.

The chain links TRBV4-1 to TRBJ1-2; 7 positions agree with TRBD1. V shed 0 bases, J shed 1 base, and the junction held 5 bases outside the gene matches. Germline CDR1 MGHRA, CDR2 YSYEKL. The CDR3 is made up of 16 amino acids. CDR3 in DNA: TGCGCCAGCAGCCAAGAATGGACAGGAGATAACTATGGCTACACCTTC. This sequence encodes CASSQEWTGDNYGYTF.